This T cell receptor beta chain was profiled in a study of blood T cell repertoires in COVID-19 (dated by TCRdb to the early 2020s). For the study in its entirety: Samples covering the acute and convalescent phases of COVID-19 were provided by collaborators in the United States, Italy and Spain. The samples were drawn from the first 160 participants of the ongoing ImmuneRACE study and from over a thousand subjects provided by 6 global collaborators. Where available, HLA class I and class II types were obtained from metadata supplied by the sample provider rather than from assay-based typing. The dataset comprised deeply sampled blood TCRbeta repertoires from subjects exposed to, actively infected with, or recovered from COVID-19. The prospective study material was composed of cDNA or gDNA derived from T cells, B-cell-depleted T cells, or PBMCs. The sample metadata nearly always contained a de-identified subject ID, COVID-19 status, age in years and sex. The repertoires were released in a freely available public database intended as a resource for research on the immune response to SARS-CoV-2. The paper as a whole reports these results and caveats: The quantity of clinical and demographic metadata differed by source and by participant and was supplied without curation.

TCRbeta CDR3 regions were amplified from genomic DNA using the immunoSEQ Assay, a bias-controlled multiplex PCR. Per the source publication's procedure: Nucleated cell counts per sample were estimated from amplification of reference gene primers within the assay. To quantify the absolute abundance of each unique TCRbeta CDR3 rearrangement, sequence reads were collapsed and filtered. For each sample, productive Simpson clonality was calculated as the square root of Simpson's diversity index over productive rearrangements. Imported from immuneACCESS, the table was reduced by TCRdb to in-frame sequences with V and J called. These copies leave out some clones; in studies compared against another copy, an unresolved V gene accounts for under half, and the cause of the remainder is not known. Clone size and the V and J calls come from that table; the DNA yielded D and trimming. The sample records a few hundred thousand clones, 80% to 85% of which are singletons. 5.2% of the sample is taken by the ten largest.

As to this clone: Its antigen target is currently unknown. No per-base quality is available; no much larger clone lies one base away.

V and J lose 2 bases and 7 bases, and a span of 14 bases separates them. The CDR3 holds 14 amino acids from the cysteine to the phenylalanine. Only the CDR3 DNA is retained, 42 bases long and in frame from the first base. From a lookup of the germline V gene, CDR1 and CDR2 are WSHSY and SAAADI. One collaborating source in Seattle enrolled patients while the patients were actively infected and followed the patients over time throughout the course of disease. Collaborating institutions collected whole blood in K2EDTA tubes following their own protocols. For TCRbeta analysis, collaborators shipped samples as frozen whole blood, isolated PBMCs, or DNA extracted from either of those sample types.

Sequencing was carried out using peripheral blood. This receptor was taken from a woman in her 70s with COVID-19, enrolled during active disease. This chain is built from TRBV10-2 and TRBJ1-2; the D gene cannot be named for sure. The CDR3 reads as follows: CASSERTWARGYTF. The DNA sequence is TGCGCCAGCAGTGAGCGAACCTGGGCTCGTGGCTACACCTTC.